The clone carrying this T cell receptor (beta chain) was found a few times. Its target is not known. This sample is drawn from a study of T cells in localized non-small cell lung cancer. Study-level results: Elevated blood T cell density was associated with longer overall survival. Sequencing was restricted to one tumor region; therefore, heterogeneity remains possible. Maximal T cell clonality occurred in uninvolved adjacent lung, with tumor ranking below it. Within adjacent lung there appeared a median around 57 of the top 100 tumor clones.

V shed 2 bases and J shed 1 base, with 11 bases lying between them. The CDR3 has 15 residues. CDR1 is SGHNT and CDR2 is YENEEA in the germline V gene. Clones were sequenced by immunoSEQ multiplex PCR, and TCRdb holds only the in-frame ones, with some missing. This sample has some 4,000 clones, with around 24% found just once. V gene TRBV11-3 combines with J gene TRBJ1-1; D is uncertain. Material: lung tumor tissue, obtained before any cancer treatment. This clonotype was obtained from a woman aged 35-70 years with stage I lung adenocarcinoma. The CDR3 DNA is TGTGCCAGCAGCTTAACCGAAGCGGGGAACACTGAAGCTTTCTTT. Amino acid sequence: CASSLTEAGNTEAFF.